This T cell receptor beta chain originates from a study of glioma-infiltrating T cells after dendritic cell vaccination. Study in general: Autologous tumor lysate was loaded overnight onto monocyte-derived dendritic cells grown seven days with IL-4 and GM-CSF.

The CDR3 is made up of 14 amino acids. The germline V and J ends were trimmed by 5 bases and 3 bases, with 14 bases remaining between them. From germline, CDR1 is MNHEY and CDR2 SMNVEV (reference sequence). Time point in this sample: after dendritic cell vaccination, including at tumor progression/relapse. Profiled with immunoSEQ multiplex PCR; TCRdb holds only in-frame clones, not every one. The sample lists approximately 93,000 clones; 85% were seen once. The chain recombines TRBV27 with TRBJ2-7, with D unclear. The TCR originated in a human donor with glioblastoma. Sequences were derived from blood, sampled after dendritic cell vaccination. CDR3 in DNA: TGTGCCAGCAGTGCCCCAGGATCAAGCTACGAGCAGTACTTC. Translated, it gives CASSAPGSSYEQYF.